The following is a T cell receptor beta chain sequence with its context. Its cognate antigen is unknown. These data come from a study of shared clonotypes between healthy human individuals. Sequencing was performed with immunoSEQ multiplex PCR; in TCRdb, only in-frame clones are kept and a portion is missing. The sample has over 400,000 clones, more than 95% seen once. Overall study results and limits: When compared with the clonotypes that were shared by all four sorted-subset donors, the non-shared clonotypes turned out to have lower generation probabilities.

Germline V gene data show CDR1 as SGHDT and CDR2 as YYEEEE. CDR3 length: 16 amino acids. Deletions cut 5 bases from V and 2 bases from J, with 19 bases between. The study drew all its donors from Caucasian adults living in Nashville, Tennessee. The chain is built from TRBV5-6 and TRBJ2-5, with D possibly being TRBD1 or TRBD2 (5 bases each). Sequences were obtained from naive CD4+ T cells sorted from blood. The subset here: CD45RA+ positively selected. The sequence was collected from a woman younger than 45 in good health. In nucleotides, the CDR3 is TGTGCCAGCAGTTTGAAGTTGGGGGTGAAACAAGAGACCCAGTACTTC. Its protein is CASSLKLGVKQETQYF. Together with reference TRBV5-6 and TRBJ2-5, the CDR3 gives the full variable domain: DAGVTQSPTHLIKTRGQQVTLRCSPKSGHDTVSWYQQALGQGPQFIFQYYEEEERQRGNFPDRFSGHQFPNYSSELNVNALLLGDSALYLCASSLKLGVKQETQYFGPGTRLLVL.